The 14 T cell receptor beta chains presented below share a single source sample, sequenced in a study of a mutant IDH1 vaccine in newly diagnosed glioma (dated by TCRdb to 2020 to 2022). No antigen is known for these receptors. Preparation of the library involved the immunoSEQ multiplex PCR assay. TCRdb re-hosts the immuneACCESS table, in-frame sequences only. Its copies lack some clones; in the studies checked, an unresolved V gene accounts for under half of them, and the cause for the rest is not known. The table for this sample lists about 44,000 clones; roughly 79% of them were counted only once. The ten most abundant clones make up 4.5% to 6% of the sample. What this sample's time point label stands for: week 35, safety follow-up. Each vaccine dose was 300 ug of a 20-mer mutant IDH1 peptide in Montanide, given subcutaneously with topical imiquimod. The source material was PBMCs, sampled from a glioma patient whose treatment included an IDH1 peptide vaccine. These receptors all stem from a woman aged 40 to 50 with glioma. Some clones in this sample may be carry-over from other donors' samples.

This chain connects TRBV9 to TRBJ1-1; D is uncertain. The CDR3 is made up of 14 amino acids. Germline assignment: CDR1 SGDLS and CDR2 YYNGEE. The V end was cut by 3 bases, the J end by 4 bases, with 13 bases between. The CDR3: CASSGPPEGTEAFF. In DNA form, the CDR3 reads TGTGCCAGCAGCGGACCCCCGGAAGGCACTGAAGCTTTCTTT.

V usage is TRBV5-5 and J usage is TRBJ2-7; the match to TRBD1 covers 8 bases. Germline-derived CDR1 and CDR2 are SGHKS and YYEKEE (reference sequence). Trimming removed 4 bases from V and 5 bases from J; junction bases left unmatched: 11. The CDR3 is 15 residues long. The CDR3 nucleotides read TGTGCCAGCAGCCACCAAGGACAGGGAGTAAACGAGCAGTACTTC. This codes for CASSHQGQGVNEQYF.

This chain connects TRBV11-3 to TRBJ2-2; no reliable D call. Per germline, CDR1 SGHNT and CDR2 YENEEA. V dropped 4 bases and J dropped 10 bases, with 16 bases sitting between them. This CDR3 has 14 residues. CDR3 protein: CASSSTGLPQELFF. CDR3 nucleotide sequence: TGTGCCAGCAGCTCGACGGGCCTCCCTCAGGAGCTGTTTTTT.

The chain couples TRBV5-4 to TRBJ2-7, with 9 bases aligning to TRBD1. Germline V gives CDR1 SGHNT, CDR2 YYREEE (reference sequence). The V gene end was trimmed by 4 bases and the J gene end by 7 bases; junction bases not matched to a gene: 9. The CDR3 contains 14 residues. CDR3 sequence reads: CASSPTGGRDEQYF. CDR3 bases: TGTGCCAGCAGCCCGACAGGGGGTCGAGATGAGCAGTACTTC.

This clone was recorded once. The CDR3 is CASRAGQPYEQYF. The CDR3 DNA is TGTGCCAGCAGGGCGGGACAGCCCTACGAGCAGTACTTC. The chain recombines TRBV27 with TRBJ2-7, with a tentative D call TRBD1 (7 bases). V shed 6 bases and J shed 2 bases, with 11 bases lying between them. There are 13 residues in the CDR3. Germline V gene data show CDR1 as MNHEY and CDR2 as SMNVEV (reference sequence).

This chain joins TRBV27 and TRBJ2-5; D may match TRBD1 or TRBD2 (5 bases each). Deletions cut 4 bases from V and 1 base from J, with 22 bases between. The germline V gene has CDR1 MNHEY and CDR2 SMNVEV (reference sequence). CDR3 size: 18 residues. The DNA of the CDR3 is TGTGCCAGCAGTTCTAGGGGACCAACTCCTGGGGGCCAAGAGACCCAGTACTTC. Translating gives CASSSRGPTPGGQETQYF.

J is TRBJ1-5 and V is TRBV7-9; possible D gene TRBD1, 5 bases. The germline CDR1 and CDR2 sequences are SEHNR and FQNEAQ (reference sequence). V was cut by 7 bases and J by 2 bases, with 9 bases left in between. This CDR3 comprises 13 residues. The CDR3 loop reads CASTQGGNQPQHF. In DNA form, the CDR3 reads TGTGCCAGCACCCAGGGAGGCAATCAGCCCCAGCATTTT.

The CDR3 DNA reads as TGTGCCAGCAACCTCAGGGATGGCGGGACCCTTTCTGGAAACACCATATATTTT. Its protein product is CASNLRDGGTLSGNTIYF. The chain employs TRBV7-9 and TRBJ1-3; D might be TRBD1 (5 bases). Deletions cut 7 bases from V and 1 base from J, with 23 bases between. CDR1 SEHNR and CDR2 FQNEAQ come from the germline V gene (reference sequence). This CDR3 is built from 18 residues.

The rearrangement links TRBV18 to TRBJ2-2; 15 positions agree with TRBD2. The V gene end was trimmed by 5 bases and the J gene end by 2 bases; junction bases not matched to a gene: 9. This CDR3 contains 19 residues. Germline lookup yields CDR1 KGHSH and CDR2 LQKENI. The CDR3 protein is CASSSTGTSGGTNTGELFF. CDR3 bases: TGTGCCAGCTCATCGACCGGGACTAGCGGGGGGACAAACACCGGGGAGCTGTTTTTT. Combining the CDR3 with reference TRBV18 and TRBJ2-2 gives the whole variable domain NAGVMQNPRHLVRRRGQEARLRCSPMKGHSHVYWYRQLPEEGLKFMVYLQKENIIDESGMPKERFSAEFPKEGPSILRIQQVVRGDSAAYFCASSSTGTSGGTNTGELFFGEGSRLTVL.

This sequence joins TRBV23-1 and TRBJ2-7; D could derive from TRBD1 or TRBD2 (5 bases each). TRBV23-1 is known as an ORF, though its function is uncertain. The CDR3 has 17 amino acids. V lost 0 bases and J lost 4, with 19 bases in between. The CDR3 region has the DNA TGCGCCAGCAGTCAATCTAGGGACCGGAAAGGGGTGTACGAGCAGTACTTC. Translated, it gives CASSQSRDRKGVYEQYF.

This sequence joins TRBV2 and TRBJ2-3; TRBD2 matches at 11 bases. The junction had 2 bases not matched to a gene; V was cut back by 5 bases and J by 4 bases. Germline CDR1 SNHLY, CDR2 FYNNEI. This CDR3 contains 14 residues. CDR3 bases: TGTGCCAGCAGTTTAGCGGGAGGGGCAGATACGCAGTATTTT. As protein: CASSLAGGADTQYF.

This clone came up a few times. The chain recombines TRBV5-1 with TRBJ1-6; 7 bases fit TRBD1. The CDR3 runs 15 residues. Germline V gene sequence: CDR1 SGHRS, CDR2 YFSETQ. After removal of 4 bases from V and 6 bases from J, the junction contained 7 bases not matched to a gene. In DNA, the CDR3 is TGCGCCAGCAGCCGACAACAGGGGAGTAATTCACCCCTCCACTTT. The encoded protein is CASSRQQGSNSPLHF.

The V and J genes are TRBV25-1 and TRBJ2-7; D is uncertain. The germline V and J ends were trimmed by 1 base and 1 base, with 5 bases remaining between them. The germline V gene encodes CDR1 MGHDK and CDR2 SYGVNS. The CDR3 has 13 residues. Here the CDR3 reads CASSELGSYEQYF. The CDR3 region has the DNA TGTGCCAGCAGTGAATTGGGATCCTACGAGCAGTACTTC.

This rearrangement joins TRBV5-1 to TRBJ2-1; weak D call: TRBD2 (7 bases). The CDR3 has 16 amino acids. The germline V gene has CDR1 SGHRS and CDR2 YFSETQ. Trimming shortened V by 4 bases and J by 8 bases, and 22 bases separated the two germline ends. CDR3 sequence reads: CASSPSGGPRGDEQFF. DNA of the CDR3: TGCGCCAGCAGCCCTTCCGGGGGGCCGAGGGGGGATGAGCAGTTCTTC.